This TCR beta chain was documented in a study of OX40 agonist ivuxolimab in advanced cancers. Study observations and caveats: Clonal expansion was seen in CD4+ and CD8+ blood T cells by week 6 at 0.1 to 3.0 mg/kg. The study found among the lowest clonal expansion in partial responders at 0.1-3.0 mg/kg.

CDR1 and CDR2 (germline): MNHNS, SASEGT. CDR3 size: 15 residues. With 1 base removed from V and 5 bases from J, the gap between germline ends came to 12 bases. Method: immunoSEQ multiplex PCR; TCRdb's copy keeps in-frame clones and lacks some. This sample yields approximately 80,000 clones, of which roughly 90% are seen a single time; roughly 0.17% belongs to the top ten. For this clone: The antigen remains unidentified.

The material sequenced was CD4+ or CD8+ T cells sorted from blood, taken in a trial of the OX40 agonist ivuxolimab. This receptor was obtained from an adult with an advanced solid tumor such as melanoma, head and neck, liver or kidney cancer. The chain couples TRBV6-1 to TRBJ1-5; D unclear. The CDR3 DNA sequence: TGTGCCAGCAGTGAAGGTTTGAATTCTTATCAGCCCCAGCATTTT. Translating it yields CASSEGLNSYQPQHF.